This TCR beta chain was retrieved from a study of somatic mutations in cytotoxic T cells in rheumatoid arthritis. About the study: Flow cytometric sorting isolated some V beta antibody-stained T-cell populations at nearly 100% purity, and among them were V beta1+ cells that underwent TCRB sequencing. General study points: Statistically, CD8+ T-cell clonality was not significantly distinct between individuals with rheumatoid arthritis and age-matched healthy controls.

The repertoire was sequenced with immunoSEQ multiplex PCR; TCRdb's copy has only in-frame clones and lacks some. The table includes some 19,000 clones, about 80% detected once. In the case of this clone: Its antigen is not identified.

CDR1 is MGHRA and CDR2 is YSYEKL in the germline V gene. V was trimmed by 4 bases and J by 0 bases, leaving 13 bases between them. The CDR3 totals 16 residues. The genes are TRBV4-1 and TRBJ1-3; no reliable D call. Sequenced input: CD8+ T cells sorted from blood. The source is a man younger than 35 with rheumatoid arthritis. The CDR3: CASSRTGSLSGNTIYF. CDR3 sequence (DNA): TGCGCCAGCAGCCGCACGGGTTCTCTCTCTGGAAACACCATATATTTT.